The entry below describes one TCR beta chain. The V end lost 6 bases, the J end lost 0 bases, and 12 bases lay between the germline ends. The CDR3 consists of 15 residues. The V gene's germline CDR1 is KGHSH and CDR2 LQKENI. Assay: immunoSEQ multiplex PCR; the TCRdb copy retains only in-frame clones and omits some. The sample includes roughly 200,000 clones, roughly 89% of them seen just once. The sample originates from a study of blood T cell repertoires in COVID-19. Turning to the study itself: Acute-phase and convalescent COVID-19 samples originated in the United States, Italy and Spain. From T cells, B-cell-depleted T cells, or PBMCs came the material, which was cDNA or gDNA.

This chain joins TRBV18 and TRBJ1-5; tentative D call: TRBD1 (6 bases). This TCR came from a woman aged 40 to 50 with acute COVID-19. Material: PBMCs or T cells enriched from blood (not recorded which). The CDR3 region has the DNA TGTGCCAGCTCTCTCGACAGGCTTAGCAATCAGCCCCAGCATTTT. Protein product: CASSLDRLSNQPQHF.